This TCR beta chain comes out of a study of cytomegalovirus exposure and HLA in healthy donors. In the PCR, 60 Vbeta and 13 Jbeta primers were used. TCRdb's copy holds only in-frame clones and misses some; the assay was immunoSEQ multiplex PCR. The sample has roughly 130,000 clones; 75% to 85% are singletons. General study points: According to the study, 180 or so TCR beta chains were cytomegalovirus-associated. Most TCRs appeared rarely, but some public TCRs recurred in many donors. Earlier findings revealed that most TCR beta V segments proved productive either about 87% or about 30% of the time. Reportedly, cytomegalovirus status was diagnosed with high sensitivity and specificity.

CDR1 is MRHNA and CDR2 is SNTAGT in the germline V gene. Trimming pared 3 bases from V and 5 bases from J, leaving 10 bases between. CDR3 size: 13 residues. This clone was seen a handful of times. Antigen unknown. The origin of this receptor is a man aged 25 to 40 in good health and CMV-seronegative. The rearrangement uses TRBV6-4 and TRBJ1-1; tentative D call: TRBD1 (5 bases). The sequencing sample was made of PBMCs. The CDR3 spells CASSEGVGTEAFF. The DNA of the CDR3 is TGTGCCAGCAGTGAAGGGGTAGGGACTGAAGCTTTCTTT.